Listed below are T cell receptor beta chains from one sample, sequenced in a study of T cell repertoires in ileal Crohn's disease. Profiling relied on immunoSEQ multiplex PCR, and the TCRdb table lists in-frame clones only, not all of them. The profile shows over 8,500 clones, 65% to 85% of them singletons. The specimen sequenced was ileal tissue. The receptors were gathered from an adult with Crohn's disease. The CDR3 runs from the conserved cysteine through the conserved F or W.

TRBJ2-4 | TRBV29-1 | CSVEVTKNIQYF
TRBJ2-5 | TRBV27 | CASSSVDRVQETQYF
TRBJ2-7 | TRBV6-6 | CASSLGRADEQYF
TRBJ2-5 | TRBV13 | CASSHGLAGELGETQYF
TRBJ1-4 | TRBV6-6 | CASSWGQAREKLFF
TRBJ2-3 | TRBV4-1 | CASSQAEHAYTDTQYF
TRBJ1-3 | TRBV19 | CASMWGLSGNTIYF
TRBJ1-2 | TRBV5-6 | CASSPWHRGNYGYTF
TRBJ2-3 | TRBV7-9 | CASSLFPRVAGATDTQYF
TRBJ1-4 | TRBV28 | CASSFMDAGNEKLFF
TRBJ1-2 | TRBV6-5 | CASSYTVKSPYGYTF
TRBJ2-7 | TRBV9 | CASAEGQGYSEQYF
TRBJ1-1 | TRBV7-9 | CASSQANTEAFF
TRBJ2-1 | TRBV18 | CASSPLGNEQFF
TRBJ1-2 | TRBV5-6 | CASSLSPAGNYGYTF
TRBJ2-7 | TRBV7-2 | CASSLESSGTWSYEQYF
TRBJ1-4 | TRBV27 | CASRTGGAGEKLFF
- | TRBV5-1 | CASSQSEGSYEQYF
TRBJ1-2 | TRBV27 | CASSPPGQGVYGYTF
TRBJ1-2 | TRBV28 | CASITGQGAVYGYTF
TRBJ2-1 | TRBV4-2 | CASSQAGLGNEQFF
TRBJ2-3 | TRBV9 | CASSVGLAGGEKDTQYF
TRBJ1-6 | TRBV9 | CASSEQGVHNSPLHF
TRBJ2-7 | TRBV7-2 | CASSRPGTAFSYEQYF
TRBJ2-7 | TRBV5-6 | CASSREDRGYSYEQYF
TRBJ2-1 | TRBV6-1 | CASSAETRGGEQFF
TRBJ2-3 | TRBV2 | CASSERQGRDTQYF
TRBJ1-1 | TRBV6-5 | CASFGNVYLEAFF
TRBJ2-5 | TRBV5-8 | CARRGWGETQYF
TRBJ2-1 | TRBV27 | CASSENHLDNEQFF
TRBJ1-2 | TRBV18 | CASSYRENGYTF
TRBJ2-5 | TRBV5-1 | CASSLGGTAQETQYF
TRBJ2-2 | TRBV6-5 | CASRAPGPNTGELFF
TRBJ1-5 | TRBV9 | CASSVGDRVVQPQHF
TRBJ2-7 | TRBV28 | CASSSGLAGYEQYF
TRBJ2-1 | TRBV6-4 | CASSFQASGRNEQFF
TRBJ1-1 | TRBV9 | CASGRRGGTEAFF
TRBJ1-5 | TRBV29-1 | CSVRQGENQPQHF
TRBJ2-5 | TRBV7-2 | CASSLELYQETQYF
TRBJ2-1 | TRBV30 | CAWSVFLAGGYNEQFF
TRBJ2-5 | TRBV5-4 | CASSLRGGETQYF
TRBJ2-1 | TRBV7-9 | CASSPERGAGYNEQFF
TRBJ1-1 | TRBV11-1 | CASSLRTGGNTEAFF
TRBJ1-2 | TRBV28 | CASSLIGVHGYTF
TRBJ2-2 | TRBV6-6 | CASSVSGRGGGELFF
TRBJ2-3 | TRBV4-1 | CASSQAWLVPTDTQYF
TRBJ1-2 | TRBV6-5 | CASSTRTGVDGYTF
TRBJ2-1 | TRBV28 | CASSLIESSPYNEQFF
TRBJ1-2 | TRBV30 | CAWSSRQNGYTF